Below are 27 T cell receptor beta chains sequenced from a single sample in a study of T cell responses to AZD1222 COVID-19 vaccine. Profiling relied on immunoSEQ multiplex PCR, and the TCRdb table lists in-frame clones only, not all of them. This sample has roughly 180,000 clones, with around 93% found just once. The sample in question was peripheral blood, obtained on day 0 of AZD1222 vaccination. Every receptor here comes from an adult in good health.

The rearrangement uses TRBV28 and TRBJ2-7; TRBD1 aligns across 8 bases. Germline CDR1 and CDR2: MDHEN and SYDVKM. Unmatched junction bases numbered 7, after V lost 6 bases and J lost 3 bases. CDR3 length equals 14 residues. CDR3 residues: CASRLDRDRYEQYF. The CDR3 bases are TGTGCCAGCAGGCTGGACAGGGACCGCTACGAGCAGTACTTC.

The J gene is TRBJ1-5, the V gene TRBV18; 8 bases fit TRBD1. Trimming at V came to 2 bases and at J to 4 bases, leaving 10 bases not matched to a gene. Germline V CDR1 and CDR2: KGHSH, LQKENI. CDR3 size: 17 residues. The CDR3: CASSPSTGVAENQPQHF. CDR3 nucleotide sequence: TGTGCCAGCTCACCATCGACAGGGGTGGCTGAAAATCAGCCCCAGCATTTT.

V gene TRBV6-6 combines with J gene TRBJ2-2, with D perhaps TRBD1 (6 bases). CDR3 length equals 13 residues. Germline V gene data show CDR1 as MNHNY and CDR2 as SVGAGI (reference sequence). Trimming removed 6 bases from V and 6 bases from J, with 11 bases in between. The CDR3 loop reads CASRPSGAGELFF. The DNA of the CDR3 is TGTGCCAGCAGACCTTCAGGGGCCGGGGAGCTGTTTTTT.

Of note for this clone: This CDR3 is also generated by other DNA sequences in the sample. The J gene is TRBJ1-2, the V gene TRBV12-3 or TRBV12-4; the match to TRBD1 covers 7 bases. This CDR3 comprises 12 residues. V lost 3 bases and J lost 8; bases outside the gene matches: 3. CDR3 nucleotide sequence: TGTGCCAGCAGTTTGGGCAGGGGGGGCTACACCTTC. It yields the protein CASSLGRGGYTF.

The rearrangement uses TRBV12-3 or TRBV12-4 and TRBJ2-2; 8 bases fit TRBD1. The CDR3 loop spans 13 amino acids. The trim removed 5 bases at V and 9 bases at J, leaving 5 bases unmatched. The CDR3 spells CASSLGTGRELFF. The DNA for the CDR3 is TGTGCCAGCAGTCTCGGGACAGGCCGGGAGCTGTTTTTT.

This clone was seen a single time. The rearrangement links TRBV27 to TRBJ2-5; 11 bases are shared with TRBD1. The CDR3 has 15 amino acids. V was pared by 2 bases and J by 5 bases, with 4 bases of the junction left unmatched. CDR1 and CDR2 (germline): MNHEY, SMNVEV (reference sequence). The CDR3 reads CASSLGQGAYETQYF. CDR3 sequence (DNA): TGTGCCAGCAGTTTAGGACAGGGGGCCTACGAGACCCAGTACTTC.

The rearrangement joins TRBV15 to TRBJ2-7; 9 bases are shared with TRBD1. Germline CDR1 and CDR2: LNHNV and YYDKDF (reference sequence). This CDR3 has 14 amino acids. V was clipped by 5 bases and J by 2 bases; unmatched bases: 4. This CDR3 reads CATSEGTGTYEQYF. The CDR3 DNA sequence: TGTGCCACCAGCGAAGGGACAGGGACCTACGAGCAGTACTTC.

The V gene is TRBV7-8, the J gene TRBJ1-2, with a tentative D call TRBD1 (6 bases). There are 14 residues in the CDR3. CDR1 and CDR2 from the germline V gene are SGHVS and FQNEAQ. V dropped 1 base and J dropped 2 bases, with 8 bases sitting between them. The chain's CDR3 is CASSLEGGNYGYTF. CDR3 coding DNA: TGTGCCAGCAGCTTAGAGGGGGGAAACTATGGCTACACCTTC.

This chain links TRBV9 with TRBJ1-1; 7 bases are shared with TRBD1. Trimming at V came to 7 bases and at J to 1 base, leaving 7 bases not matched to a gene. The CDR3 loop spans 14 amino acids. Germline CDR1 SGDLS, CDR2 YYNGEE. Here the CDR3 DNA reads TGTGCCAGCGGCCGACAGGGTTGGAACACTGAAGCTTTCTTT. As protein: CASGRQGWNTEAFF. Using reference TRBV9 and TRBJ1-1 for the parts outside the CDR3, the full variable domain is DSGVTQTPKHLITATGQRVTLRCSPRSGDLSVYWYQQSLDQGLQFLIQYYNGEERAKGNILERFSAQQFPDLHSELNLSSLELGDSALYFCASGRQGWNTEAFFGQGTRLTVV.

This chain connects TRBV7-2 to TRBJ2-3; 8 bases agree with TRBD2. CDR1 is SGHTA and CDR2 is FQGNSA in the germline V gene. V dropped 5 bases and J dropped 2; count of bases not matched to a gene: 6. This CDR3 region has 15 residues. DNA for the CDR3: TGTGCCAGCAGCCCGCGACTAGCGTCCACAGATACGCAGTATTTT. Protein sequence: CASSPRLASTDTQYF.

This chain links TRBV6-4 with TRBJ1-2; TRBD1 matches at 7 bases. J lost 7 bases, V lost 4 bases, and 9 bases had no gene match. This CDR3 is 14 amino acids long. Germline loops: CDR1 MRHNA, CDR2 SNTAGT. CDR3 in amino acids: CASSGGQLSSGYTF. For the CDR3, the DNA is TGTGCCAGCAGTGGGGGACAGTTATCGAGTGGCTACACCTTC.

About this clone itself: The same CDR3 arises from other DNA sequences in this sample as well. This rearrangement joins TRBV5-5 to TRBJ1-5; no clear D. Germline values: CDR1 SGHKS, CDR2 YYEKEE (reference sequence). V shed 0 bases and J shed 2 bases, with 3 bases lying between them. The CDR3 is 13 residues long. Here the CDR3 DNA reads TGTGCCAGCAGCTTGGTAGGCAATCAGCCCCAGCATTTT. This encodes CASSLVGNQPQHF.

The V call is TRBV9, the J call TRBJ1-4, with D hard to call. The CDR3 consists of 15 residues. V lost 2 bases and J lost 3, with 11 bases in between. Germline V lookup: CDR1 SGDLS, CDR2 YYNGEE. In DNA, the CDR3 is TGTGCCAGCAGCGTCCGAGGGAGACCTAATGAAAAACTGTTTTTT. Translating it yields CASSVRGRPNEKLFF.

The chain is built from TRBV28 and TRBJ2-7; TRBD2 matches 7 bases. Germline CDR1 is MDHEN and CDR2 is SYDVKM. With 3 bases clipped from V and 2 bases from J, the junction kept 7 bases outside the gene matches. The CDR3 extends over 15 amino acids. For the CDR3, the DNA is TGTGCCAGCAGTTTTAGGTCTAGCGGAACCTACGAGCAGTACTTC. Residues: CASSFRSSGTYEQYF.

The chain combines TRBV7-2 with TRBJ1-2, with 7 bases that match TRBD1. Germline-derived CDR1 and CDR2 are SGHTA and FQGNSA. Germline trimming cut 2 bases from V and 1 base from J; bases unmatched to any gene: 4. This CDR3 contains 15 residues. The CDR3 nucleotides are TGTGCCAGCAGCTTACTGACAGGGAATAACTATGGCTACACCTTC. It translates to CASSLLTGNNYGYTF.

The chain combines TRBV5-4 with TRBJ2-7; D possibly uses TRBD1 or TRBD2 (6 bases each). The V end lost 4 bases, the J end lost 3 bases, and 14 bases lay between the germline ends. The CDR3 consists of 14 residues. Germline CDR1 reads SGHNT; CDR2 reads YYREEE (reference sequence). CDR3 DNA sequence: TGTGCCAGCAGCATACAGGGACTTCGCTACGAGCAGTACTTC. Translation gives CASSIQGLRYEQYF.

This sequence joins TRBV11-1 and TRBJ2-2; D gene ambiguous. The V and J ends lost 4 bases and 0 bases respectively, with 12 bases between them. The CDR3 extends over 16 amino acids. The V gene's germline CDR1 is SGHAT and CDR2 FQDESV (reference sequence). The CDR3 spells CASSSGQIANTGELFF. The CDR3, as DNA: TGTGCCAGCAGCTCCGGCCAGATCGCGAACACCGGGGAGCTGTTTTTT.

The chain joins TRBV27 to TRBJ2-1; D may be TRBD2 (5 bases). CDR1 and CDR2 from the germline V gene are MNHEY and SMNVEV (reference sequence). Trimming cost V 5 bases and J 0 bases, with 11 bases left between them. The CDR3 has 15 amino acids. In nucleotides, the CDR3 is TGTGCCAGCAGTGACTATAGAGGCTCCTACAATGAGCAGTTCTTC. Translation: CASSDYRGSYNEQFF.

The rearrangement links TRBV20-1 to TRBJ2-3, with 8 bases matching TRBD2. CDR1 and CDR2 from the germline V gene are DFQATT and SNEGSKA (reference sequence). With V trimmed by 3 bases and J by 6 bases, 5 bases remained unmatched. The CDR3 length is 13 residues. For the CDR3, the DNA is TGCAGTGCTAGTACGCGGGAGGCCGATACGCAGTATTTT. Translating gives CSASTREADTQYF.

The chain carries TRBV11-2 and TRBJ2-3; the match to TRBD2 covers 16 bases. Germline loops: CDR1 SGHAT, CDR2 FQNNGV. The trim removed 5 bases at V and 10 bases at J, leaving 9 bases unmatched. The CDR3 sequence is 16 residues long. CDR3 DNA: TGTGCCAGCAGCGGGACTAGCGGGAGGGGCTTCAGTGCGCAGTATTTT. Protein: CASSGTSGRGFSAQYF.

The V and J genes are TRBV30 and TRBJ1-5, with TRBD1 identical over 7 bases. The germline V gene encodes CDR1 GTSNPN and CDR2 SVGIG (reference sequence). The J segment lost 6 bases and the V segment lost 3 bases, leaving 8 bases of the junction unmatched. CDR3 length: 14 amino acids. The CDR3 loop reads CAWSKTGLSQPQHF. The CDR3 DNA follows: TGTGCCTGGAGCAAGACAGGGTTGAGTCAGCCCCAGCATTTT.

The rearrangement links TRBV29-1 to TRBJ2-7; a possible D gene is TRBD1 (6 bases). Germline-derived CDR1 and CDR2 are SQVTM and ANQGSEA. The CDR3 runs to 12 residues. With 6 bases removed from V and 3 bases from J, the gap between germline ends came to 12 bases. CDR3 sequence reads: CSVTTGNYEQYF. The CDR3 DNA sequence: TGCAGCGTGACGACAGGCAACTACGAGCAGTACTTC.

The chain joins TRBV18 to TRBJ1-3; D might be TRBD1 (5 bases). CDR1 is KGHSH, CDR2 LQKENI, per germline. The CDR3 loop spans 17 amino acids. Trimming left V 1 base short and J 3 bases short, with 16 bases between. In DNA form, the CDR3 reads TGTGCCAGCTCACCACTGGGGCGGAGGCCTGATGGAAACACCATATATTTT. Protein product: CASSPLGRRPDGNTIYF.

The V call is TRBV28, the J call TRBJ2-1; possibly TRBD1 for D (6 bases). The length of the CDR3 is 16 residues. The V gene's germline CDR1 is MDHEN and CDR2 SYDVKM. The V gene lost 3 bases and the J gene lost 3 bases, with 15 bases spanning the gap. The CDR3 here is CASSFGQLHLYNEQFF. The CDR3 coding sequence is TGTGCCAGCAGTTTTGGACAGCTCCACCTCTACAATGAGCAGTTCTTC.

Notes on this clone: Other nucleotide sequences in the sample specify the same CDR3. The rearrangement joins TRBV6-1 to TRBJ2-7; no clear D gene. CDR3 length: 12 residues. In germline, CDR1 is MNHNS, CDR2 SASEGT. V lost 1 base, J lost 4 bases, and 5 bases lay in between. CDR3 protein: CASSEGRYEQYF. DNA for the CDR3: TGTGCCAGCAGTGAAGGTCGTTACGAGCAGTACTTC.

In its sample, this clone was seen a few times. The V call is TRBV11-2, the J call TRBJ1-5; possible D gene TRBD1, 5 bases. Deletions cut 1 base from V and 5 bases from J, with 6 bases between. The length of the CDR3 is 13 residues. The germline gives CDR1 SGHAT, CDR2 FQNNGV. Here the CDR3 reads CASSLGGYQPQHF. CDR3 DNA sequence: TGTGCCAGCAGCTTAGGGGGGTATCAGCCCCAGCATTTT. Variable domain in full (rest from reference TRBV11-2 and TRBJ1-5): EAGVAQSPRYKIIEKRQSVAFWCNPISGHATLYWYQQILGQGPKLLIQFQNNGVVDDSQLPKDRFSAERLKGVDSTLKIQPAKLEDSAVYLCASSLGGYQPQHFGDGTRLSIL.

The chain combines TRBV18 with TRBJ1-1; D unresolved. The V gene's germline CDR1 is KGHSH and CDR2 LQKENI. The V and J ends lost 5 bases and 3 bases respectively, with 16 bases between them. The length of the CDR3 is 15 residues. For the CDR3, the DNA is TGTGCCAGCTCAACGAAACCGGACGAATACACTGAAGCTTTCTTT. As protein: CASSTKPDEYTEAFF.